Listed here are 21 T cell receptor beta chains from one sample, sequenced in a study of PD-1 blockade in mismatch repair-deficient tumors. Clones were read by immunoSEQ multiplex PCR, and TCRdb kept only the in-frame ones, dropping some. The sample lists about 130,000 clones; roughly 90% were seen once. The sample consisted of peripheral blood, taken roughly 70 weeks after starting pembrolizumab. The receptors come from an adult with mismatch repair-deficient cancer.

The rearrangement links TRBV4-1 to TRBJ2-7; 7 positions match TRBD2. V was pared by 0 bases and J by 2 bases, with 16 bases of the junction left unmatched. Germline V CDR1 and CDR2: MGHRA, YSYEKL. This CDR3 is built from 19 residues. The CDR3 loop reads CASSQEWGGPGTTAYEQYF. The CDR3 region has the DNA TGCGCCAGCAGCCAAGAGTGGGGGGGACCCGGGACGACCGCCTACGAGCAGTACTTC.

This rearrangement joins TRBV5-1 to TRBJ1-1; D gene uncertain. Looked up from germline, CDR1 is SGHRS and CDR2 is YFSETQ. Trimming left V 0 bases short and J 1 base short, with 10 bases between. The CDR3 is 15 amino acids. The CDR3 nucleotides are TGCGCCAGCAGCTTGGTAGAGACGGGGAACACTGAAGCTTTCTTT. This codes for CASSLVETGNTEAFF.

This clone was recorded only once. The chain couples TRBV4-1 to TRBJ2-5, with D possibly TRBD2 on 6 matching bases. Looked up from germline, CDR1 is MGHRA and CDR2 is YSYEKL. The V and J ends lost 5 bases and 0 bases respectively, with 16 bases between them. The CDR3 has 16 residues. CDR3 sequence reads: CASSDPLLAHQETQYF. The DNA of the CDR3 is TGCGCCAGCAGCGACCCTCTCCTAGCGCACCAAGAGACCCAGTACTTC.

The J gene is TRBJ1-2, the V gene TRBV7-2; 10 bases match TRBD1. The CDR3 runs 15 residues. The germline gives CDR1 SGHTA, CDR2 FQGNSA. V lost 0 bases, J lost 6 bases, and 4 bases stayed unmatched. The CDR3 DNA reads TGTGCCAGCAGCTTAGCGGGACAGGGGTCAGATGGCTACACCTTC. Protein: CASSLAGQGSDGYTF.

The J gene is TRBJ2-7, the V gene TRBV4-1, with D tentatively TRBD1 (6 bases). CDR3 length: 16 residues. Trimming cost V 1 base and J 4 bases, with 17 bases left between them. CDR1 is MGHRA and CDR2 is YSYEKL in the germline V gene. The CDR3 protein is CASSQGPTGVGYEQYF. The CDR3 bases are TGCGCCAGCAGCCAAGGACCGACAGGTGTCGGATACGAGCAGTACTTC.

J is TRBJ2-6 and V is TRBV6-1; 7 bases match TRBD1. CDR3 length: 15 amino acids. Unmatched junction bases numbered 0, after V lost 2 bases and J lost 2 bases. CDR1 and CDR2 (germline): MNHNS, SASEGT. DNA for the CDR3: TGTGCCAGCAGTGAAAGGGGGCCTGGGGCCAACGTCCTGACTTTC. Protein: CASSERGPGANVLTF.

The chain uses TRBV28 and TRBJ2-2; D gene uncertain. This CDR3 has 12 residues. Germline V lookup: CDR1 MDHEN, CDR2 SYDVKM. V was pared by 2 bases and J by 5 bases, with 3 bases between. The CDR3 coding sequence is TGTGCCAGCAGTTTAAGTACCGGGGAGCTGTTTTTT. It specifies CASSLSTGELFF.

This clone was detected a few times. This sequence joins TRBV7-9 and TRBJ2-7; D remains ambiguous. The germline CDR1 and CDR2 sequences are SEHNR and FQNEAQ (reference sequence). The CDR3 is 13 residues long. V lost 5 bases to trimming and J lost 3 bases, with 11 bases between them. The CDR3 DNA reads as TGTGCCAGCAGCACTGGACGGAGCTACGAGCAGTACTTC. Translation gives CASSTGRSYEQYF. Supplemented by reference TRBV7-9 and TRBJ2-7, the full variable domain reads DTGVSQNPRHKITKRGQNVTFRCDPISEHNRLYWYRQTLGQGPEFLTYFQNEAQLEKSRLLSDRFSAERPKGSFSTLEIQRTEQGDSAMYLCASSTGRSYEQYFGPGTRLTVT.

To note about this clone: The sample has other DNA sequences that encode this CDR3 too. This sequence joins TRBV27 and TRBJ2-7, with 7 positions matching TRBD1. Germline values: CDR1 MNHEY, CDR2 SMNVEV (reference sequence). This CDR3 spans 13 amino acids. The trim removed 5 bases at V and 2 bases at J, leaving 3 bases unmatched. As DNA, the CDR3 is TGTGCCAGCAGTCCTGGGACAGCCTACGAGCAGTACTTC. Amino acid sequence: CASSPGTAYEQYF.

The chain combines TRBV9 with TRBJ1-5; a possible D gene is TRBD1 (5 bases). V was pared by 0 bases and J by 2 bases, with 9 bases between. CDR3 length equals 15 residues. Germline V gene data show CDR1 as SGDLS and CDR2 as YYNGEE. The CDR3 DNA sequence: TGTGCCAGCAGCGTAGGGGGGGGAGGCAATCAGCCCCAGCATTTT. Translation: CASSVGGGGNQPQHF.

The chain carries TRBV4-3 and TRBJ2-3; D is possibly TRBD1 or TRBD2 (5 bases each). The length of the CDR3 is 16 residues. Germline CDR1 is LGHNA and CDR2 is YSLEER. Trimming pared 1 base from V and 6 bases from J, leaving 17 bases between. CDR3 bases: TGCGCCAGCAGCCAAGCCAATCCCGGGGCATGGGATACGCAGTATTTT. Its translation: CASSQANPGAWDTQYF.

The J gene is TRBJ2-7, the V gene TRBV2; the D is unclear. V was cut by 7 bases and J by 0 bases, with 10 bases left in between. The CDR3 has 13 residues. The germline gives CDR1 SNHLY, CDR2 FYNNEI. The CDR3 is CASNSRSSYEQYF. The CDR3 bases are TGTGCCAGCAATTCACGAAGCTCCTACGAGCAGTACTTC.

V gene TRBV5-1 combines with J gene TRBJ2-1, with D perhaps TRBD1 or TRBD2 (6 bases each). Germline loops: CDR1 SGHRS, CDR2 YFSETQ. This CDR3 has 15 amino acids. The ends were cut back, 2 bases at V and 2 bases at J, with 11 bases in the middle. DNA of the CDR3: TGCGCCAGCAGCTTCCGAGGGGGGACCTACAATGAGCAGTTCTTC. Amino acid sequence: CASSFRGGTYNEQFF.

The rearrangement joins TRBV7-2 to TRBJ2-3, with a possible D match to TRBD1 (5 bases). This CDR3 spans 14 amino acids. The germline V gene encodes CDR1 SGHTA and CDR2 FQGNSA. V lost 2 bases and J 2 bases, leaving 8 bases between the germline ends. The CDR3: CASSLRGITDTQYF. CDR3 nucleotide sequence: TGTGCCAGCAGCTTAAGGGGAATCACAGATACGCAGTATTTT.

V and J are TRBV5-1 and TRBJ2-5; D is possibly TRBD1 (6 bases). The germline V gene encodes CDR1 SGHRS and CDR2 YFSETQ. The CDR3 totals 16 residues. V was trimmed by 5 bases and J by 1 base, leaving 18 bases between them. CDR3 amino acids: CASSSPPWTAQETQYF. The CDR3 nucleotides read TGCGCCAGCAGTTCCCCTCCGTGGACAGCCCAAGAGACCCAGTACTTC.

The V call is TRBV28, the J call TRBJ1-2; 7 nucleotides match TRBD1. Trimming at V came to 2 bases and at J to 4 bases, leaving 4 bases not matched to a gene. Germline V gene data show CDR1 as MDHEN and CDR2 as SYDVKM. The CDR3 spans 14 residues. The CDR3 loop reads CASSLSRGGYGYTF. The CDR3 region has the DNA TGTGCCAGCAGTTTAAGCAGGGGGGGCTATGGCTACACCTTC.

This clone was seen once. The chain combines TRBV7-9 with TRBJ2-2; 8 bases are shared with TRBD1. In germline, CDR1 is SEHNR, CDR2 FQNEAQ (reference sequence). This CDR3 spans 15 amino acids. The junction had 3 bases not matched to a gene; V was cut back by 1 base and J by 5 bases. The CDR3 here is CASSLGRGRTGELFF. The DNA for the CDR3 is TGTGCCAGCAGCTTAGGCAGGGGGCGTACCGGGGAGCTGTTTTTT.

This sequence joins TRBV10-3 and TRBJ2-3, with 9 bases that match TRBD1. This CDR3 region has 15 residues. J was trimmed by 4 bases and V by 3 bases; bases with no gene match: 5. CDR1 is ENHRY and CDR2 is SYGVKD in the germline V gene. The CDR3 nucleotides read TGTGCCATCAGTGAAATTTGGGACAGGGCAGATACGCAGTATTTT. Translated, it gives CAISEIWDRADTQYF.

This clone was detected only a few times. The CDR3 nucleotides are TGTGCCAGCAGTTCCCCGAGCCTAGATCCCTACGAGCAGTACTTC. Encoded protein: CASSSPSLDPYEQYF. V gene TRBV28 combines with J gene TRBJ2-7; D unresolved. V was trimmed by 4 bases and J by 2 bases, leaving 15 bases between them. From germline, CDR1 is MDHEN and CDR2 SYDVKM. This CDR3 region has 15 residues.

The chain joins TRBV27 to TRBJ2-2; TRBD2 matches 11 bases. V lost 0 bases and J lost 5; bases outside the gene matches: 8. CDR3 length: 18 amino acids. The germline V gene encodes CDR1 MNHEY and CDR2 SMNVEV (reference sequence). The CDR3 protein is CASSLSLRLAGPTGELFF. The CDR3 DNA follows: TGTGCCAGCAGTTTATCGCTGAGACTAGCGGGACCAACCGGGGAGCTGTTTTTT.

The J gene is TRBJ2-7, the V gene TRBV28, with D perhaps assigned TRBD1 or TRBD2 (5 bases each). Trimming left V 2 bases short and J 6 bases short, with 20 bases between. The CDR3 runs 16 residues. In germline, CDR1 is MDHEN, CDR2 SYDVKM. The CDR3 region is CASSLAQAGSNGEQYF. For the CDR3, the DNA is TGTGCCAGCAGTTTAGCCCAGGCAGGGAGTAATGGCGAGCAGTACTTC.